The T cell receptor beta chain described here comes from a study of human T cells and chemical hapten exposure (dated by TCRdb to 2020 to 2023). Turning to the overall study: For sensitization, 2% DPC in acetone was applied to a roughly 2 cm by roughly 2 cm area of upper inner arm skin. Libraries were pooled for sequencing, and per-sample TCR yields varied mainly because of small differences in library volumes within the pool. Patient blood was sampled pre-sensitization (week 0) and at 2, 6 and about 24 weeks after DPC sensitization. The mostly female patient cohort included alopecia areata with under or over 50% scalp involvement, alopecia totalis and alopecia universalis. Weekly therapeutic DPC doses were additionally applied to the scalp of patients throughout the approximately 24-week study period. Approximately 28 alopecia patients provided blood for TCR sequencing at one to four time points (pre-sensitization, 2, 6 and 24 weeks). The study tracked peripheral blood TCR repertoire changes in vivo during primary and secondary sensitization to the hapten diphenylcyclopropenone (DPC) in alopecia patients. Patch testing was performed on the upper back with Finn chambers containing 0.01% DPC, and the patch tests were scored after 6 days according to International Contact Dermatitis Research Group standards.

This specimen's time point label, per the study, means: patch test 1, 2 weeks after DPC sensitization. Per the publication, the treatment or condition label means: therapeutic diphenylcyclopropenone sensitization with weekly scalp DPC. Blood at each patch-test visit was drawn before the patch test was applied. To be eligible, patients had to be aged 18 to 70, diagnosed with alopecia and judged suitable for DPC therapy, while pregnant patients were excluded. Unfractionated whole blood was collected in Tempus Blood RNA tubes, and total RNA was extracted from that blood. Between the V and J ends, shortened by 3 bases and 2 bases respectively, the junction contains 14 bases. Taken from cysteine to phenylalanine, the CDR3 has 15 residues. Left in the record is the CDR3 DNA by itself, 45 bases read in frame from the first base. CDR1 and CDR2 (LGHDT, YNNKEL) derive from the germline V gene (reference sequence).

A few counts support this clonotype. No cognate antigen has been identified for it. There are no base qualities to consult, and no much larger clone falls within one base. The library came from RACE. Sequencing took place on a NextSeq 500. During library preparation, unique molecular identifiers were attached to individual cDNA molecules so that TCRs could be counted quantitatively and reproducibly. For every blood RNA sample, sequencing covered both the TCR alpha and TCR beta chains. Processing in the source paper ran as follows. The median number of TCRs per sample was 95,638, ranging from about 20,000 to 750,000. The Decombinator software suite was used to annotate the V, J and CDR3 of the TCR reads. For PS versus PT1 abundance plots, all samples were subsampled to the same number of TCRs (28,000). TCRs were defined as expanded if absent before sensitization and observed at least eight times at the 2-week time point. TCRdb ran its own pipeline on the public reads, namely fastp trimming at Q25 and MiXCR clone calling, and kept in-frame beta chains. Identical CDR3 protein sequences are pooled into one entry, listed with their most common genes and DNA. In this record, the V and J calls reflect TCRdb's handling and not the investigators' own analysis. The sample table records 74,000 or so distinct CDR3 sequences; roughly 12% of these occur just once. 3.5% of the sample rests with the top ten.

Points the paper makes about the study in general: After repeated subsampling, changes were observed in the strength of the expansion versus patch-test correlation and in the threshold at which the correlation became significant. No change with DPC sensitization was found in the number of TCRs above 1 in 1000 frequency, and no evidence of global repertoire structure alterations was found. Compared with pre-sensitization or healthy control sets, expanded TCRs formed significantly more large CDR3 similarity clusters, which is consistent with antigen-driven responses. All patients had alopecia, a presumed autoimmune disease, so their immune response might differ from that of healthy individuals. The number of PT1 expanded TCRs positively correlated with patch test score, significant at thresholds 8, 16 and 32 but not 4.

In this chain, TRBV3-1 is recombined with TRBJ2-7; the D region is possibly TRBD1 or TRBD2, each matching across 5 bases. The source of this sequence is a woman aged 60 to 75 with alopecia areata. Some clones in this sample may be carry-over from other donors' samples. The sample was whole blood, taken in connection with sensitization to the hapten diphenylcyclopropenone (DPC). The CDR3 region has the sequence CASSHGDRHPYEQYF. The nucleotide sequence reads TGTGCCAGCAGCCATGGGGACCGTCATCCCTACGAGCAGTACTTC.